These 15 T cell receptor beta chains originate from one sample sequenced in a study of T cells after yellow fever vaccination. Each CDR3 protein is one row after TCRdb ran MiXCR on the 5' RACE reads. Of 610,000 or so distinct CDR3 sequences in the sample, 10% to 15% were seen once. The specimen comprised PBMCs, sampled on the day of the yellow fever booster vaccination. These TCRs come from a man aged 30-40 years who received the YFV17D yellow fever vaccine.

This clonotype has more than one count but fewer than ten. The chain recombines TRBV20-1 with TRBJ2-1; no firm D call. This CDR3 is built from 10 residues. V was cut by 6 bases and J by 5 bases, with 5 bases left in between. CDR1 and CDR2 from the germline V gene are DFQATT and SNEGSKA (reference sequence). CDR3: CSAWDNEQFF. DNA of the CDR3: TGCAGTGCCTGGGACAATGAGCAGTTCTTC.

This clonotype showed up many times. The junction differs from germline at one of its ends, possibly a read error. The chain links TRBV5-1 to TRBJ2-1; no reliable D call. From germline, CDR1 is SGHRS and CDR2 YFSETQ. The CDR3 covers 13 residues. In DNA, the CDR3 is TGTGCCAGCAGTTTAGCTAGTTACAATGAGCAGTTCTTC. Its protein product is CASSLASYNEQFF.

A few counts support this clonotype. The chain employs TRBV6-5 and TRBJ2-1, with D possibly called TRBD1 or TRBD2 (5 bases each). CDR3 size: 15 residues. V lost 4 bases and J 1 base, leaving 11 bases between the germline ends. In germline, CDR1 is MNHEY, CDR2 SVGAGI. The CDR3 protein is CASSSTGPSYNEQFF. In nucleotides, the CDR3 is TGTGCCAGCAGTTCCACGGGACCGTCCTACAATGAGCAGTTCTTC.

This clonotype showed up just a few times. J is TRBJ2-2 and V is TRBV4-3; D ambiguous. The CDR3 runs to 15 residues. Germline CDR1 reads LGHNA; CDR2 reads YSLEER. Trimming pared 5 bases from V and 0 bases from J, leaving 10 bases between. The CDR3, as DNA: TGCGCCAGCAGCACATCGGTGGCGAACACCGGGGAGCTGTTTTTT. Protein product: CASSTSVANTGELFF.

V and J are TRBV15 and TRBJ2-7, with D possibly being TRBD1 or TRBD2 (6 bases each). The CDR3 is 14 amino acids. Trimming removed 4 bases at V and 5 bases at J, with 15 bases between. The germline V gene encodes CDR1 LNHNV and CDR2 YYDKDF (reference sequence). The CDR3 is CATSTSQGRNEQYF. CDR3 nucleotides: TGTGCCACCAGCACTAGCCAGGGGAGGAACGAGCAGTACTTC. The full variable domain, rest sourced from reference TRBV15 and TRBJ2-7, is DAMVIQNPRYQVTQFGKPVTLSCSQTLNHNVMYWYQQKSSQAPKLLFHYYDKDFNNEADTPDNFQSRRPNTSFCFLDIRSPGLGDTAMYLCATSTSQGRNEQYFGPGTRLTVT.

The chain joins TRBV20-1 to TRBJ1-2, with D uncertain. This CDR3 region has 15 residues. The V gene lost 3 bases and the J gene lost 0 bases, with 14 bases spanning the gap. Germline V gene data show CDR1 as DFQATT and CDR2 as SNEGSKA (reference sequence). Here the CDR3 reads CSASPPQGPNYGYTF. The CDR3 nucleotides read TGCAGTGCTAGCCCCCCGCAAGGACCTAACTATGGCTACACCTTC.

The chain employs TRBV15 and TRBJ1-2; no clear D. This CDR3 spans 14 amino acids. CDR1 and CDR2 from the germline V gene are LNHNV and YYDKDF (reference sequence). Trimming cost V 0 bases and J 5 bases, with 10 bases left between them. The CDR3 region is CATSRDTDGYGYTF. CDR3 nucleotides: TGTGCCACCAGCAGAGACACAGACGGGTATGGCTACACCTTC.

This clonotype occurred a few times. The rearrangement links TRBV5-1 to TRBJ2-5; 10 nucleotides align to TRBD2. CDR3 length equals 16 residues. The V gene's germline CDR1 is SGHRS and CDR2 YFSETQ. J gave up 2 bases and V 0 bases, and 4 bases lay outside the gene matches. In nucleotides, the CDR3 is TGCGCCAGCAGCTTGGCCTCTAGCGGGAGTCAAGAGACCCAGTACTTC. Translation gives CASSLASSGSQETQYF.

This clonotype was seen a handful of times. V is TRBV10-1 and J is TRBJ2-3; TRBD1 or TRBD2 may be the D gene (5 bases each). The germline V and J ends were trimmed by 2 bases and 2 bases, with 11 bases remaining between them. This CDR3 contains 15 residues. The germline V gene encodes CDR1 WNHNN and CDR2 SYGVQD (reference sequence). DNA of the CDR3: TGCGCCAGCAGTGAGGCCGGGACGAACACAGATACGCAGTATTTT. This translates into CASSEAGTNTDTQYF.

This clonotype came up many times. The genes are TRBV19 and TRBJ2-7, with a weak D call TRBD1 (5 bases). The CDR3 is 13 amino acids. Germline V gene data show CDR1 as LNHDA and CDR2 as SQIVND (reference sequence). The V gene lost 3 bases and the J gene lost 2 bases, with 8 bases spanning the gap. As DNA, the CDR3 is TGTGCCAGTAGTATGACAGTTACCTACGAGCAGTACTTC. Translation gives CASSMTVTYEQYF.

This clonotype turned up a few times. This chain connects TRBV21-1 to TRBJ1-5; the D call of TRBD1 is as the table states it, not checked on the DNA. TRBV21-1 is an annotated pseudogene. The CDR3 is made up of 14 amino acids. CDR3 protein: CASSRGTGDQPQHF. The CDR3 DNA sequence: TGTGCCAGCAGCCGGGGTACAGGGGATCAGCCCCAGCATTTT.

The chain combines TRBV5-1 with TRBJ1-1; D not certain. Germline-derived CDR1 and CDR2 are SGHRS and YFSETQ. V was pared by 4 bases and J by 0 bases, with 13 bases between. The CDR3 consists of 15 residues. The chain's CDR3 is CASSPLRDMNTEAFF. For the CDR3, the DNA is TGCGCCAGCAGCCCCCTACGGGATATGAACACTGAAGCTTTCTTT.

The chain joins TRBV20-1 to TRBJ2-6; 13 bases fit TRBD2. Germline V CDR1 and CDR2: DFQATT, SNEGSKA (reference sequence). The CDR3 spans 17 residues. V was pared by 5 bases and J by 0 bases, with 4 bases of the junction left unmatched. The CDR3 nucleotides read TGCAGTGCTGGGGGGACTAGCGGGGCCTCTGGGGCCAACGTCCTGACTTTC. Amino acids: CSAGGTSGASGANVLTF.

This clonotype showed up just a few times. Written as DNA, the CDR3 is TGTGCCAGCAGCTTACAGGGGAGCCGACCCGGGGAGCTGTTTTTT. This encodes CASSLQGSRPGELFF. This chain links TRBV7-2 with TRBJ2-2, with a possible D match to TRBD1 (6 bases). V lost 2 bases, J lost 6 bases, and 13 bases lay in between. The V gene's germline CDR1 is SGHTA and CDR2 FQGNSA. The CDR3 is 15 residues long.

This sequence joins TRBV7-3 and TRBJ2-4; D is perhaps TRBD1 (6 bases). Germline values: CDR1 SGHTA, CDR2 FQGTGA. This CDR3 contains 14 residues. Trimming pared 5 bases from V and 5 bases from J, leaving 13 bases between. CDR3: CASSPNSGENIQYF. DNA of the CDR3: TGTGCCAGCAGCCCTAATTCAGGGGAAAACATTCAGTACTTC. Using reference TRBV7-3 and TRBJ2-4 for the parts outside the CDR3, the full variable domain is GAGVSQTPSNKVTEKGKYVELRCDPISGHTALYWYRQSLGQGPEFLIYFQGTGAADDSGLPNDRFFAVRPEGSVSTLKIQRTERGDSAVYLCASSPNSGENIQYFGAGTRLSVL.